The 13 T cell receptor beta chains listed next were all sequenced from one sample in a study of blood T cell repertoires in COVID-19. Some clones are missing from TCRdb's copy, which holds only in-frame ones; the method was immunoSEQ multiplex PCR. This table holds some 260,000 clones, over 80% found once. Sequenced: peripheral blood. Every receptor here comes from a woman aged 70-85 years with COVID-19, enrolled during active disease.

This chain links TRBV28 with TRBJ1-2, with TRBD1 identical over 8 bases. CDR3 size: 15 residues. Looked up from germline, CDR1 is MDHEN and CDR2 is SYDVKM. The V gene end was trimmed by 10 bases and the J gene end by 1 base; junction bases not matched to a gene: 11. The CDR3 loop reads CATGGQVSVNYGYTF. The CDR3 nucleotides read TGTGCCACCGGGGGACAGGTTTCGGTTAACTATGGCTACACCTTC.

The chain has TRBV5-1 and TRBJ2-1; D might be TRBD2 (5 bases). V lost 2 bases and J 0 bases, leaving 15 bases between the germline ends. CDR1 is SGHRS, CDR2 YFSETQ, per germline. The CDR3 contains 17 residues. CDR3 bases: TGCGCCAGCAGCTTTTCCGTTTCCAGCGGCTCCTACAATGAGCAGTTCTTC. It yields the protein CASSFSVSSGSYNEQFF.

V is TRBV12-5 and J is TRBJ1-5, with D maybe TRBD1 (5 bases). This CDR3 comprises 13 residues. Trimming left V 4 bases short and J 11 bases short, with 15 bases between. Germline loops: CDR1 LGHNT, CDR2 FRNRAP. The CDR3 reads CASGSTIAGSQHF. The CDR3 nucleotides are TGTGCTAGTGGTTCGACAATCGCAGGGTCCCAGCATTTT.

V gene TRBV30 combines with J gene TRBJ1-6; weak D call: TRBD1 (6 bases). The germline CDR1 and CDR2 sequences are GTSNPN and SVGIG (reference sequence). This CDR3 is 14 amino acids long. V lost 3 bases, J lost 8 bases, and 14 bases lay in between. CDR3 sequence reads: CAWRIGQSDSPLHF. The CDR3 bases are TGTGCCTGGAGAATCGGACAGTCGGATTCACCCCTCCACTTT. Filled out from reference TRBV30 and TRBJ1-6, the complete variable domain reads SQTIHQWPATLVQPVGSPLSLECTVEGTSNPNLYWYRQAAGRGLQLLFYSVGIGQISSEVPQNLSASRPQDRQFILSSKKLLLSDSGFYLCAWRIGQSDSPLHFGNGTRLTVT.

The CDR3 nucleotides are TGTGCCAGCAGCTTAGATATTTTGAGGGGGCGGGTATCTATCCAAGAGACCCAGTACTTC. Residues: CASSLDILRGRVSIQETQYF. This chain uses TRBV11-3 with TRBJ2-5, with 7 positions matching TRBD1. This CDR3 comprises 20 residues. Germline V CDR1 and CDR2: SGHNT, YENEEA. V lost 0 bases to trimming and J lost 1 base; unmatched junction nucleotides: 17.

The chain is built from TRBV3-1 (or the pseudogene TRBV3-2) and TRBJ2-2; no reliable D call. The CDR3 covers 14 residues. V was clipped by 1 base and J by 7 bases, with 10 bases between them. The germline V gene has CDR1 LGHDT and CDR2 YNNKEL (reference sequence). The CDR3 region has the DNA TGTGCCAGCAGCCAAGTTACTATCGACGGGGAGCTGTTTTTT. This sequence encodes CASSQVTIDGELFF.

The chain couples TRBV6-5 to TRBJ1-2; 8 nucleotides line up with TRBD1. Germline CDR1 is MNHEY and CDR2 is SVGAGI. Trimming took 11 bases from V and 4 from J; bases not matched to a gene: 12. CDR3 size: 14 residues. The CDR3 nucleotides are TGTGCCGCACGAGGACAGGGCTACGGCTATGGCTACACCTTC. Encoded protein: CAARGQGYGYGYTF.

The CDR3 is CASSLLLYYGYTF. The CDR3 DNA sequence: TGTGCCAGCAGCCTCCTTTTGTACTATGGCTACACCTTC. The chain combines TRBV16 with TRBJ1-2; unclear D gene. V dropped 4 bases and J dropped 3 bases, with 9 bases sitting between them. Germline V gene sequence: CDR1 KGHSY, CDR2 FQNENV. There are 13 residues in the CDR3.

This clone was observed a single time. The V and J genes are TRBV15 and TRBJ2-2; 10 positions agree with TRBD2. Germline V lookup: CDR1 LNHNV, CDR2 YYDKDF (reference sequence). The CDR3 has 16 amino acids. J was trimmed by 3 bases and V by 8 bases; bases with no gene match: 9. The CDR3 coding sequence is TGTGCCACCCGTACCGGACTAGCGGATTACACCGGGGAGCTGTTTTTT. Translating gives CATRTGLADYTGELFF.

CDR3 region: CASSASGSTDTQYF. The CDR3 nucleotides are TGTGCCAGCAGCGCCAGCGGGAGTACAGATACGCAGTATTTT. The J gene is TRBJ2-3, the V gene TRBV7-3, with 8 nucleotides matching TRBD2. The germline CDR1 and CDR2 sequences are SGHTA and FQGTGA. The V and J ends lost 5 bases and 3 bases, in that order; junction bases with no gene match: 4. The CDR3 sequence is 14 residues long.

This chain links TRBV3-1 (or the pseudogene TRBV3-2) with TRBJ1-1, with D hard to call. Trimming shortened V by 1 base and J by 3 bases, and 6 bases separated the two germline ends. Germline CDR1 reads LGHDT; CDR2 reads YNNKEL (reference sequence). The CDR3 length is 13 residues. In DNA, the CDR3 is TGTGCCAGCAGCCAAGTAGTCGACACTGAAGCTTTCTTT. Translating it yields CASSQVVDTEAFF.

The J gene is TRBJ1-4, the V gene TRBV19, with 9 nucleotides matching TRBD1. This CDR3 is built from 15 residues. The junction had 2 bases not matched to a gene; V was cut back by 1 base and J by 5 bases. Looked up from germline, CDR1 is LNHDA and CDR2 is SQIVND (reference sequence). CDR3 sequence reads: CASSIGTGGNEKLFF. DNA for the CDR3: TGTGCCAGTAGTATAGGTACAGGGGGCAATGAAAAACTGTTTTTT.

This clone showed up just a few times. The chain couples TRBV5-1 to TRBJ1-4; perhaps TRBD1 as D (6 bases). V lost 5 bases and J 2 bases, leaving 13 bases between the germline ends. Germline V gene lookup returns CDR1 SGHRS and CDR2 YFSETQ. The CDR3 consists of 15 residues. The CDR3 spells CASRYTGSTNEKLFF. The CDR3 DNA reads TGCGCCAGCAGGTACACAGGGTCGACTAATGAAAAACTGTTTTTT.